A single sample gave rise to the 24 T cell receptor beta chains below, sequenced in a study of blood T cell repertoires in COVID-19. Only in-frame clones appear in the TCRdb table, and some are missing; sequencing was by immunoSEQ multiplex PCR. Of approximately 150,000 clones listed, approximately 88% are singletons. Sequences were obtained from peripheral blood. The receptors were sampled from a man in his 70s with active COVID-19.

V and J are TRBV6-5 and TRBJ2-3; 9 bases match TRBD2. CDR1 is MNHEY, CDR2 SVGAGI, per germline. The CDR3 sequence is 14 residues long. V lost 10 bases, J lost 3 bases, and 8 bases stayed unmatched. This chain's CDR3 is CATTRGRATDTQYF. The CDR3 DNA follows: TGTGCCACCACTCGCGGGAGGGCGACAGATACGCAGTATTTT.

This clone was seen a handful of times. This sequence joins TRBV29-1 and TRBJ2-7, with 15 bases lining up with TRBD2. CDR1 and CDR2 (germline): SQVTM, ANQGSEA. This CDR3 has 17 amino acids. The ends lost 0 bases at V and 2 bases at J; junction bases unmatched: 5. DNA of the CDR3: TGCAGCGTTGAAGAAGGACTAGCGGGAGGGAACCCCTACGAGCAGTACTTC. Its translation: CSVEEGLAGGNPYEQYF.

The rearrangement uses TRBV24-1 and TRBJ2-3, with 9 positions matching TRBD1. The CDR3 spans 16 residues. After removal of 6 bases from V and 4 bases from J, the junction contained 10 bases not matched to a gene. The germline V gene encodes CDR1 KGHDR and CDR2 SFDVKD. Here the CDR3 DNA reads TGTGCCACCAGTCGATCCCGGACAGGGGTGTCAGATACGCAGTATTTT. Its translation: CATSRSRTGVSDTQYF.

The CDR3 DNA reads as TGTGCCAGCAGTGAAATGTCTAGCGGGGGGATAGATACGCAGTATTTT. It specifies CASSEMSSGGIDTQYF. The rearrangement joins TRBV2 to TRBJ2-3; 11 nucleotides match TRBD2. Germline V CDR1 and CDR2: SNHLY, FYNNEI. Trimming cost V 2 bases and J 5 bases; bases outside gene matches: 6. The CDR3 is 16 residues long.

This clone was counted once. This chain joins TRBV24-1 and TRBJ2-3; 8 bases line up with TRBD2. V lost 3 bases, J lost 5 bases, and 6 bases stayed unmatched. The CDR3 is 15 residues long. CDR1 is KGHDR and CDR2 is SFDVKD in the germline V gene. The CDR3 loop is CATSDHGTRGDTQYF. DNA for the CDR3: TGTGCCACCAGTGATCACGGGACTAGAGGAGATACGCAGTATTTT.

The chain recombines TRBV6-2 or TRBV6-3 with TRBJ2-1; 7 nucleotides line up with TRBD2. V was pared by 2 bases and J by 9 bases, with 16 bases of the junction left unmatched. The CDR3 sequence is 17 residues long. Germline CDR1 and CDR2: MNHEY and SVGEGT. In nucleotides, the CDR3 is TGTGCCAGCAGTTACACCCCCGGGGAGCGGGATTGGGGTGAGCAGTTCTTC. This sequence encodes CASSYTPGERDWGEQFF.

This clone came up a few times. This sequence joins TRBV7-3 and TRBJ2-7; D uncertain. This CDR3 contains 14 residues. Germline V CDR1 and CDR2: SGHTA, FQGTGA. The ends were cut back, 2 bases at V and 3 bases at J, with 11 bases in the middle. The CDR3 nucleotides are TGTGCCAGCAGCTTATATGGTGGTAGCTACGAGCAGTACTTC. It translates to CASSLYGGSYEQYF.

The chain uses TRBV28 and TRBJ2-2; 7 positions agree with TRBD1. Germline loops: CDR1 MDHEN, CDR2 SYDVKM. The CDR3 is 16 residues long. V lost 5 bases and J lost 1; bases outside the gene matches: 7. DNA for the CDR3: TGTGCCAGCAGTCCCCTTCGGACAGGGAACACCGGGGAGCTGTTTTTT. It encodes CASSPLRTGNTGELFF.

The chain couples TRBV11-1 to TRBJ2-5; possible D gene TRBD2, 7 bases. V lost 5 bases, J lost 5 bases, and 15 bases lay in between. Germline assignment: CDR1 SGHAT and CDR2 FQDESV (reference sequence). The CDR3 has 14 residues. CDR3 sequence: CASSRGGGMETQYF. Here the CDR3 DNA reads TGTGCCAGCAGCAGGGGAGGGGGGATGGAGACCCAGTACTTC.

The rearrangement links TRBV18 to TRBJ1-3; 7 bases map to TRBD1. Losses at the gene ends were 6 bases for V and 4 bases for J; bases not matched to a gene: 9. Germline CDR1 KGHSH, CDR2 LQKENI. The CDR3 covers 15 residues. CDR3 protein: CASSPSRDSGNTIYF. CDR3 in DNA: TGTGCCAGCTCGCCAAGCCGGGACAGCGGAAACACCATATATTTT.

The chain is built from TRBV10-3 and TRBJ1-3, with 8 bases that match TRBD1. Losses at the gene ends were 4 bases for V and 0 bases for J; bases not matched to a gene: 8. Germline V lookup: CDR1 ENHRY, CDR2 SYGVKD. The CDR3 loop spans 17 amino acids. In DNA, the CDR3 is TGTGCCATCAGTGCAAGTCAGGGGGCGACCTCTGGAAACACCATATATTTT. This translates into CAISASQGATSGNTIYF.

The gene calls are TRBV24-1 and TRBJ2-1, with 10 nucleotides matching TRBD2. This CDR3 spans 16 amino acids. After removal of 3 bases from V and 7 bases from J, the junction contained 8 bases not matched to a gene. Germline V gives CDR1 KGHDR, CDR2 SFDVKD. Here the CDR3 reads CATSDTASGRRNEQFF. The CDR3 region has the DNA TGTGCCACCAGTGATACAGCTAGCGGGAGAAGGAATGAGCAGTTCTTC.

V gene TRBV20-1 combines with J gene TRBJ2-5, with a weak D call TRBD1 (6 bases). This CDR3 is 13 amino acids long. Germline lookup yields CDR1 DFQATT and CDR2 SNEGSKA (reference sequence). V lost 3 bases and J 5 bases, leaving 13 bases between the germline ends. In nucleotides, the CDR3 is TGCAGTGCTAGTTACAGGGAAACTGAGACCCAGTACTTC. Encoded protein: CSASYRETETQYF.

This chain links TRBV28 with TRBJ2-1; TRBD2 agrees at 13 bases. V shed 5 bases, J shed 7 bases, and the junction held 11 bases outside the gene matches. The CDR3 has 17 amino acids. Germline CDR1 is MDHEN and CDR2 is SYDVKM. CDR3 amino acids: CASSTTRTSGSANEQFF. The CDR3 region has the DNA TGTGCCAGCAGTACCACCCGGACTAGCGGGAGCGCGAATGAGCAGTTCTTC.

The V call is TRBV28, the J call TRBJ1-4; unclear D gene. The V gene's germline CDR1 is MDHEN and CDR2 SYDVKM. The CDR3 is 15 residues long. Trimming removed 2 bases at V and 5 bases at J, with 12 bases between. The CDR3 DNA follows: TGTGCCAGCAGTTTAGTTCGTCAGTTAAATGAAAAACTGTTTTTT. Translated, it gives CASSLVRQLNEKLFF.

This chain joins TRBV6-1 and TRBJ2-7; 9 nucleotides align to TRBD1. Trimming removed 3 bases from V and 0 bases from J; junction bases left unmatched: 12. Germline CDR1 reads MNHNS; CDR2 reads SASEGT. The CDR3 is 18 amino acids. The CDR3 reads CASSDMGQGRTHSYEQYF. The DNA of the CDR3 is TGTGCCAGCAGTGATATGGGACAGGGACGAACCCACTCCTACGAGCAGTACTTC.

The chain recombines TRBV24-1 with TRBJ2-1; 11 bases align to TRBD2. V was clipped by 4 bases and J by 1 base; unmatched bases: 2. CDR1 and CDR2 (germline): KGHDR, SFDVKD. The CDR3 has 16 residues. The chain's CDR3 is CATSERLAGSYNEQFF. CDR3 coding DNA: TGTGCCACCAGTGAAAGACTAGCGGGATCCTACAATGAGCAGTTCTTC.

DNA for the CDR3: TGCGCCAGCAGGGGACTCAGTCAAGAGACCCAGTACTTC. This encodes CASRGLSQETQYF. This chain links TRBV10-2 with TRBJ2-5, with D perhaps TRBD2 (6 bases). Germline CDR1 reads WSHSY; CDR2 reads SAAADI. Trimming cost V 6 bases and J 2 bases, with 10 bases left between them. This CDR3 is 13 amino acids long.

The gene calls are TRBV6-5 and TRBJ2-7, with 9 bases that match TRBD1. The J segment lost 0 bases and the V segment lost 4 bases, leaving 7 bases of the junction unmatched. Germline V CDR1 and CDR2: MNHEY, SVGAGI. The CDR3 sequence is 16 residues long. CDR3 residues: CASSSPGQGGSYEQYF. The CDR3 region has the DNA TGTGCCAGCAGTTCCCCGGGACAGGGCGGCTCCTACGAGCAGTACTTC.

The genes are TRBV4-1 and TRBJ2-1, with D unresolved. V dropped 1 base and J dropped 9 bases, with 7 bases sitting between them. The CDR3 loop spans 12 amino acids. The V gene's germline CDR1 is MGHRA and CDR2 YSYEKL. In DNA form, the CDR3 reads TGCGCCAGCAGCCAAGGTGTCGGTGAGCAGTTCTTC. Its protein is CASSQGVGEQFF.

V usage is TRBV5-5 and J usage is TRBJ2-3; TRBD1 might be the D (6 bases). The CDR3 consists of 15 residues. CDR1 and CDR2 from the germline V gene are SGHKS and YYEKEE (reference sequence). The V and J ends lost 2 bases and 3 bases respectively, with 13 bases between them. The chain's CDR3 is CASSFGQLITDTQYF. The CDR3, as DNA: TGTGCCAGCAGCTTCGGACAGTTAATTACAGATACGCAGTATTTT.

The chain uses TRBV13 and TRBJ2-7, with a possible D match to TRBD1 (5 bases). The CDR3 length is 13 residues. The V gene lost 5 bases and the J gene lost 3 bases, with 11 bases spanning the gap. Germline V lookup: CDR1 PRHDT, CDR2 FYEKMQ (reference sequence). As DNA, the CDR3 is TGTGCCAGCAGCGCGCTCAGGGTCTACGAGCAGTACTTC. Translating gives CASSALRVYEQYF.

This rearrangement joins TRBV11-2 to TRBJ2-3, with 7 bases identical to TRBD2. The CDR3 consists of 16 residues. Looked up from germline, CDR1 is SGHAT and CDR2 is FQNNGV. The V segment lost 5 bases and the J segment 0 bases; nucleotides outside the gene matches: 8. The chain's CDR3 is CASSPREGSSTDTQYF. DNA of the CDR3: TGTGCCAGCAGCCCAAGGGAGGGTTCTAGCACAGATACGCAGTATTTT.

The V and J genes are TRBV19 and TRBJ2-7, with 8 nucleotides matching TRBD1. With V trimmed by 5 bases and J by 3 bases, 3 bases remained unmatched. The CDR3 has 13 amino acids. Germline CDR1 LNHDA, CDR2 SQIVND (reference sequence). The CDR3 DNA reads TGTGCCAGTAGTTTCGACAGGGGCTACGAGCAGTACTTC. It codes for CASSFDRGYEQYF. Supplemented by reference TRBV19 and TRBJ2-7, the full variable domain reads DGGITQSPKYLFRKEGQNVTLSCEQNLNHDAMYWYRQDPGQGLRLIYYSQIVNDFQKGDIAEGYSVSREKKESFPLTVTSAQKNPTAFYLCASSFDRGYEQYFGPGTRLTVT.